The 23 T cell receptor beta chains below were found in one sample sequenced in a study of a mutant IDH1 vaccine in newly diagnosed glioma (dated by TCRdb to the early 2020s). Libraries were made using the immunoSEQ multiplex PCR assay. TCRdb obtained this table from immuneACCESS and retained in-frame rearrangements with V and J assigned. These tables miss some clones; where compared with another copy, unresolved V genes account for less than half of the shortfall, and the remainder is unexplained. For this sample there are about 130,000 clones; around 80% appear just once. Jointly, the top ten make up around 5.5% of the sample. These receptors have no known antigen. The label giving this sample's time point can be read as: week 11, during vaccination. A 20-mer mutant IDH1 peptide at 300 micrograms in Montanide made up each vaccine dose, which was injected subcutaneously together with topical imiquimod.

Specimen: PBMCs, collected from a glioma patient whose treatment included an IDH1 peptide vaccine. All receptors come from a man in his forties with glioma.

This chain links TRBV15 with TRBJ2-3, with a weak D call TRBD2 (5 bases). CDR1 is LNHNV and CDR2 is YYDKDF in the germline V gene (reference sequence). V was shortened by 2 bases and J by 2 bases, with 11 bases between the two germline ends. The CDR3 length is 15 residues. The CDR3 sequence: CATSRFGVLTDTQYF. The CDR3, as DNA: TGTGCCACCAGCAGATTCGGGGTGCTCACAGATACGCAGTATTTT.

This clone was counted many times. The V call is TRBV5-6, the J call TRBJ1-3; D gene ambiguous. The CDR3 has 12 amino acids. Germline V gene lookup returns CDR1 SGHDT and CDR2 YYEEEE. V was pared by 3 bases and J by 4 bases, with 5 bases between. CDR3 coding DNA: TGTGCCAGCAGCTGGATGGGAAACACCATATATTTT. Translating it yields CASSWMGNTIYF.

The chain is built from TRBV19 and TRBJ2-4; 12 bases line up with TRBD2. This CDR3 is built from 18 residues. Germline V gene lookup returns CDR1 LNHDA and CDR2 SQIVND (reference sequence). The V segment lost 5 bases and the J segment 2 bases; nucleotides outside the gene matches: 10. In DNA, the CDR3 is TGTGCCAGTAGTTCGGCTGGACTAGCGGGACCGACCAAAAACATTCAGTACTTC. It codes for CASSSAGLAGPTKNIQYF.

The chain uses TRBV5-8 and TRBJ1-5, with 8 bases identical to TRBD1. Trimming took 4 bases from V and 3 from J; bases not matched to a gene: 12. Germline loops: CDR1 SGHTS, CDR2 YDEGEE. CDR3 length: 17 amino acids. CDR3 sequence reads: CASSPTAGQVYNQPQHF. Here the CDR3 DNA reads TGTGCCAGCAGCCCAACTGCGGGACAGGTCTACAATCAGCCCCAGCATTTT.

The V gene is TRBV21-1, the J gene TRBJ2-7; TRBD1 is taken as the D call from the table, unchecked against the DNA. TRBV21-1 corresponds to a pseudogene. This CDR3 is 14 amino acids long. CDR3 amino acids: CASSLRTGGSEQYF. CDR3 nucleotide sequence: TGTGCCAGCAGCCTACGGACAGGGGGCAGCGAGCAGTACTTC.

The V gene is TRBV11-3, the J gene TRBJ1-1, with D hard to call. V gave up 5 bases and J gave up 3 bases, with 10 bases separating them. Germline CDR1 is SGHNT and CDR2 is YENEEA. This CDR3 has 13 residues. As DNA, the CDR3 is TGTGCCAGCAGCCCCTCCTGGGACACTGAAGCTTTCTTT. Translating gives CASSPSWDTEAFF.

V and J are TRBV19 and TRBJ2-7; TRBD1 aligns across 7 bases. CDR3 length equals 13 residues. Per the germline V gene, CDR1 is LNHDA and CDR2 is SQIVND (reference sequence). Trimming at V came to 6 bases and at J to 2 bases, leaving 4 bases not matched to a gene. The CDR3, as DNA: TGTGCCAGTAGCCGGGACAGTCCCTACGAGCAGTACTTC. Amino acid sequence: CASSRDSPYEQYF. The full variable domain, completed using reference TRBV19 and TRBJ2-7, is DGGITQSPKYLFRKEGQNVTLSCEQNLNHDAMYWYRQDPGQGLRLIYYSQIVNDFQKGDIAEGYSVSREKKESFPLTVTSAQKNPTAFYLCASSRDSPYEQYFGPGTRLTVT.

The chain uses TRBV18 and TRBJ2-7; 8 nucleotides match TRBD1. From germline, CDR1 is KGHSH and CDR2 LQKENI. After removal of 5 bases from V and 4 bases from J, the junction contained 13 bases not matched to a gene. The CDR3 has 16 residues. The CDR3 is CASSIQGAMALYEQYF. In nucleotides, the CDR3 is TGTGCCAGCTCAATCCAGGGGGCAATGGCCCTATACGAGCAGTACTTC.

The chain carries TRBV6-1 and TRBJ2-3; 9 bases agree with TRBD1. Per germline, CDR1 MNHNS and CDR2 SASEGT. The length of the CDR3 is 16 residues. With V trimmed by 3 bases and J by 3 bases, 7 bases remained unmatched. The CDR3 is CASSDRTGGGTDTQYF. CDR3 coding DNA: TGTGCCAGCAGTGATCGCACAGGGGGCGGGACAGATACGCAGTATTTT.

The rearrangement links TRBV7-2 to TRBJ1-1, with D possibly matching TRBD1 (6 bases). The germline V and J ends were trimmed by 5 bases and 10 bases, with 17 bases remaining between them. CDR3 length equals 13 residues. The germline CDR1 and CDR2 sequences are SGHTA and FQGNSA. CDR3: CASSLSGGPLAFF. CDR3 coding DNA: TGTGCCAGCAGCCTAAGTGGGGGGCCGTTAGCTTTCTTT.

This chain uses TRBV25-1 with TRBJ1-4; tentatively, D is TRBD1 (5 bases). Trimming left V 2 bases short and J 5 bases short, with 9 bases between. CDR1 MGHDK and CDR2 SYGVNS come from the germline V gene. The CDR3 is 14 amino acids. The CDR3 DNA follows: TGTGCCAGCAGTGAAGTCTACAGGAATGAAAAACTGTTTTTT. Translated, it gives CASSEVYRNEKLFF.

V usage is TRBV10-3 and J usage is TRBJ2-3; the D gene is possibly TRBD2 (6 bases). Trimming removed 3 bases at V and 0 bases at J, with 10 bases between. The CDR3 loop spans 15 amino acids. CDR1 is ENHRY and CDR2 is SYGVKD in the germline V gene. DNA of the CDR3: TGTGCCATCAGTGAACTAGCACGGAGCACAGATACGCAGTATTTT. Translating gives CAISELARSTDTQYF.

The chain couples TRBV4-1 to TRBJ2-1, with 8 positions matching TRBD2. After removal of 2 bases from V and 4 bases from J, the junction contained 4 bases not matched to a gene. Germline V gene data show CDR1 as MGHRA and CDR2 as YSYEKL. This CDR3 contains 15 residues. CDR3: CASSQILAGYNEQFF. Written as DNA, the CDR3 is TGCGCCAGCAGCCAAATCCTAGCGGGTTACAATGAGCAGTTCTTC.

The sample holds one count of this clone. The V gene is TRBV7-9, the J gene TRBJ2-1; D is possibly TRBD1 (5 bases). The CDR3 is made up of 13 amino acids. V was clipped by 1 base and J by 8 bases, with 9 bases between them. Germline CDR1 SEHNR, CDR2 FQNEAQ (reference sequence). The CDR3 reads CASSLGQLDEQFF. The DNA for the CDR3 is TGTGCCAGCAGCTTAGGACAGTTGGATGAGCAGTTCTTC.

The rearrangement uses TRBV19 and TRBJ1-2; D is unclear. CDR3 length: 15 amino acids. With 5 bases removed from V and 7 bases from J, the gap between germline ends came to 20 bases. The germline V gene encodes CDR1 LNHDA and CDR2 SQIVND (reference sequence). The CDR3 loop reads CASSSLRERMSGYTF. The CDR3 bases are TGTGCCAGTAGTTCCCTCCGGGAACGGATGAGTGGCTACACCTTC.

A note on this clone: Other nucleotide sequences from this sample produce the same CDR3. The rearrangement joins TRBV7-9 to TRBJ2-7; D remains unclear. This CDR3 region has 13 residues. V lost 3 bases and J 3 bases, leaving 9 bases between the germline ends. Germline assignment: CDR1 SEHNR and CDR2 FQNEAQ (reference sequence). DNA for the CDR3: TGTGCCAGCAGCTTGGCAGGTGGCTACGAGCAGTACTTC. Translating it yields CASSLAGGYEQYF.

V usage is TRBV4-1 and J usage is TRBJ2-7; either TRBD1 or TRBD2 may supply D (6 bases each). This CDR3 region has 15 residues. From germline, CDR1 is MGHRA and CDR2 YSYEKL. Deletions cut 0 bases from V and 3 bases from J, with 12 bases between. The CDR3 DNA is TGCGCCAGCAGCCAAGACGGGGGCACAGGCTACGAGCAGTACTTC. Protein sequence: CASSQDGGTGYEQYF.

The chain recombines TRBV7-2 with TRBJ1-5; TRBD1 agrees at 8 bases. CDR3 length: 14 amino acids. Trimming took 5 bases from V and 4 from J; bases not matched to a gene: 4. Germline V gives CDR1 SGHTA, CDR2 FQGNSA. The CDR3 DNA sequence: TGTGCCAGCAGCCGTACAGGGGGTAATCAGCCCCAGCATTTT. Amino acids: CASSRTGGNQPQHF.

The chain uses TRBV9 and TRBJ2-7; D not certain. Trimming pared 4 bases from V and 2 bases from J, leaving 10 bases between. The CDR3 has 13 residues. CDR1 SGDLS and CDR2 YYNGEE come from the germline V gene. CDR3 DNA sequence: TGTGCCAGCAGCATAGGTTTACCCTACGAGCAGTACTTC. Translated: CASSIGLPYEQYF.

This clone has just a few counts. The CDR3 spells CASSLSGTRDEKLFF. As DNA, the CDR3 is TGTGCCAGCAGCTTAAGCGGGACACGGGATGAAAAACTGTTTTTT. J is TRBJ1-4 and V is TRBV7-9; possibly TRBD1 for D (6 bases). This CDR3 is 15 amino acids long. Trimming stripped 2 bases from V and 6 bases from J, with 13 bases between. The V gene's germline CDR1 is SEHNR and CDR2 FQNEAQ (reference sequence).

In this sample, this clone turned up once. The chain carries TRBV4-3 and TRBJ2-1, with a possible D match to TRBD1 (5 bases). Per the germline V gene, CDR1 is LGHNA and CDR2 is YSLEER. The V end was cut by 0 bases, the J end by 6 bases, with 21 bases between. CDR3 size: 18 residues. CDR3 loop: CASSQDYKGWGLINEQFF. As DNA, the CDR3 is TGCGCCAGCAGCCAAGATTACAAGGGCTGGGGCCTAATCAATGAGCAGTTCTTC.

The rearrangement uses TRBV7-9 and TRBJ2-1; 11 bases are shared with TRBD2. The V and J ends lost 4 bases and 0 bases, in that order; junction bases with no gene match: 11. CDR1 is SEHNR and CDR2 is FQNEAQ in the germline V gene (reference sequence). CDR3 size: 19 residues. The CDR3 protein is CASSSLNPGTSGSYNEQFF. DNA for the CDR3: TGTGCCAGCAGCTCCCTAAATCCCGGGACTAGCGGCTCCTACAATGAGCAGTTCTTC.

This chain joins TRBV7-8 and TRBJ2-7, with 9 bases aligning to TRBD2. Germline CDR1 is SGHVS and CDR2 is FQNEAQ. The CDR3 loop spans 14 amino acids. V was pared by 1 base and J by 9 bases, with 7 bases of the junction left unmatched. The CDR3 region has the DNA TGTGCCAGCAGCTTAGGAGGGACTAGCTCTGGGCAGTACTTC. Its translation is CASSLGGTSSGQYF.